This paragraph covers one T cell receptor (beta chain) sequence. Its antigen is unidentified. Other nucleotide sequences from this sample produce the same CDR3. The data derive from a study of cytomegalovirus exposure and HLA in healthy donors. Study findings and constraints: Using the classifier, cytomegalovirus status was reportedly diagnosed with high specificity and sensitivity. Common viral pathogens (according to a later analysis) appeared linked to several of the most significant clusters. A later analysis found most CMV-associated TCR beta chains apparently HLA-restricted. Sequencing depth across donors, presence/absence analyses assumed, was roughly uniform.

V lost 1 base, J lost 5 bases, and 6 bases lay in between. There are 12 residues in the CDR3. CDR1 and CDR2 from the germline V gene are GTSNPN and SVGIG (reference sequence). 60 Vbeta and 13 Jbeta primers were used in PCR. The repertoire was sequenced with immunoSEQ multiplex PCR; TCRdb's copy has only in-frame clones and lacks some. The table includes over 200,000 clones, around four fifths detected once. The specimen sequenced was PBMCs. The sequence was obtained from a woman aged 40 to 55 in good health and CMV-seronegative. V and J are TRBV30 and TRBJ1-5; the D is unclear. The CDR3 region has the DNA TGTGCCTGGAGTGGCGGTGATCAGCCCCAGCATTTT. Encoded protein: CAWSGGDQPQHF.